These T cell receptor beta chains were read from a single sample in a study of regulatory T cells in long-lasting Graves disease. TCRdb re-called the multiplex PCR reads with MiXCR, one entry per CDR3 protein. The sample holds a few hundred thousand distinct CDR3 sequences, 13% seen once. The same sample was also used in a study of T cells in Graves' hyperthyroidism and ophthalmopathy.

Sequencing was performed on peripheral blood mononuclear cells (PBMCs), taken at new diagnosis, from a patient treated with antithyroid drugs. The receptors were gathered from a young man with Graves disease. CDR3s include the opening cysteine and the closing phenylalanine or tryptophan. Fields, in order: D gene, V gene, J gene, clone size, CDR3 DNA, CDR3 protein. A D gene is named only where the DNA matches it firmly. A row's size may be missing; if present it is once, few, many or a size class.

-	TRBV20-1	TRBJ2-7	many	TGCAGTGCCAAGATCGGTCCGGGGGAGCAGTACTTC	CSAKIGPGEQYF
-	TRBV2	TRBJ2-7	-	TGTGCCAGCAGTGAAGACATTTTCGGGGGCCGGGACGAGCAGTACTTC	CASSEDIFGGRDEQYF
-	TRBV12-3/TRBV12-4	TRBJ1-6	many	TGTGCCAGCAGCCCAGACAGTAGTCAACGGAATTCCCTCCACTTT	CASSPDSSQRNSLHF
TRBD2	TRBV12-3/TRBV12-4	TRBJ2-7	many	TGTGCCTCGCGACTAGCGGGGAATGACGAGCAGTACTTC	CASRLAGNDEQYF
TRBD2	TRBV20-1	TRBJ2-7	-	TGCAGTGCTAGATGGGAAATAGCGGGAATCCACGAGCAGTACTTC	CSARWEIAGIHEQYF
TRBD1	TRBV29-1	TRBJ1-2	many	TGCAGCGTTGAAGCGGGTGAGACAGGGAACTATGGCTACACCTTC	CSVEAGETGNYGYTF
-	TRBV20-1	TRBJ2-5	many	TGCAGTGCTAGTAAGACTAGTCGAGAAGAGACCCAGTACTTC	CSASKTSREETQYF
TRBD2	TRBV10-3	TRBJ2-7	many	TGTGCCATCAGTGCGGGACTAGCGGGAGGCGAGCAGTACTTC	CAISAGLAGGEQYF
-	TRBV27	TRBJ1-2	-	TGTGCCAGCAGCATAAAACCCGGGACCTCTAACTATGGCTACACCTTC	CASSIKPGTSNYGYTF
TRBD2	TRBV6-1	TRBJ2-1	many	TGTGCCAGCAGCAGACTAGCGGGAGAGTACAATGAGCAGTTCTTC	CASSRLAGEYNEQFF
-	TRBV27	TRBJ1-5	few	TGTGCCAGCAGTTTCGGGACACCCGGCAATCAGCCCCAGCATTTT	CASSFGTPGNQPQHF
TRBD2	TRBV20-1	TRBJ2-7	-	TGCAGTGCTAGAGAAATACCGGGACTAGCGGGACCTCTTGAGGGGGACGAGCAGTACTTC	CSAREIPGLAGPLEGDEQYF
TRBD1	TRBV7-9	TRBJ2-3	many	TGTGCCAGCAGGCCTCCTGGGACAGGGCGAACAGATACGCAGTATTTT	CASRPPGTGRTDTQYF
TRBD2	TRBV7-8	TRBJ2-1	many	TGTGCCAGCAGCTTCCGACTAACTCTAGCGGATTTTATTCCGACGAGGATCAATGAGCAGTTCTTC	CASSFRLTLADFIPTRINEQFF
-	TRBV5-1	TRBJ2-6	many	TGCGCCAGCACCAGGGGGGCGTCTGGGGCCAACGTCCTGACTTTC	CASTRGASGANVLTF
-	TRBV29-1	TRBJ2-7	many	TGCAGCGTTGCTACAGTGGCGTCCTACGAGCAGTACTTC	CSVATVASYEQYF
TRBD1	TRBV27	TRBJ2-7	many	TGTGCCAGCAGTTTATCGACCACAGGGGAAGGGCAGTACTTC	CASSLSTTGEGQYF
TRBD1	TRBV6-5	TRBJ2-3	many	TGTGCCAGCAGTTACGGACAGGCCGGATCTACGCAGTATTTT	CASSYGQAGSTQYF
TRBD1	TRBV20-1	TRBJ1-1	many	TGCAGTGCTATTCCGGGACAGGGGGTTGGTACTGAAGCTTTCTTT	CSAIPGQGVGTEAFF
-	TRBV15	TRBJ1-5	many	TGTGCCACCAGCCCTTGGAACCTTTTTAGCAATCAGCCCCAGCATTTT	CATSPWNLFSNQPQHF
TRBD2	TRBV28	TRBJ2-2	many	TGTGCCAGCAGTAGCGGGAGGGCCACCGGGGAGCTGTTTTTT	CASSSGRATGELFF
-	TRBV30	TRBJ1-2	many	TGTGCCTGCTCACCACAGGGAGGTGGCTACACCTTC	CACSPQGGGYTF
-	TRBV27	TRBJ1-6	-	TGTGCCAGCCGAGACCCCTATAATTCACCCCTCCACTTT	CASRDPYNSPLHF
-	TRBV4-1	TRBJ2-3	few	TGCGCCAGCAGCCAGCGCGCGCCAAGCACAGATACGCAGTATTTT	CASSQRAPSTDTQYF
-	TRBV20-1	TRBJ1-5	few	TGCAGTGCCAATCCATTGTTGGGGGAAGGGCAGCCCCAGCATTTT	CSANPLLGEGQPQHF
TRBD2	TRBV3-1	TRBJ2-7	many	TGTGCCAGCAGCCCGAATCGGGGGGGGCGAAACGAGCAGTACTTC	CASSPNRGGRNEQYF
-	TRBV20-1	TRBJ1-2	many	TGCACCGCCACAGGGATCGGCGGCTACACCTTC	CTATGIGGYTF
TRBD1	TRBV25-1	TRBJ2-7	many	TGTGCCAGCAGGGACAGGCACTACGAGCAGTACTTC	CASRDRHYEQYF
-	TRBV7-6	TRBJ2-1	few	TGTGCCAGCAGCTTGGCTAGTAGGCTTCGGAAAAATGAGCAGTTCTTC	CASSLASRLRKNEQFF
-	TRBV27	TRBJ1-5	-	TGTGCCAGCAGTTTATTTGCTCGGAGGGTAGAGCCCCAGCATTTT	CASSLFARRVEPQHF
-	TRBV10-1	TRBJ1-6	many	TGCGCCAGCAGTGAAAGAGACTCACCCCTCCACTTT	CASSERDSPLHF
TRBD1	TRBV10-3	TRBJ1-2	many	TGTGCCATCAGAGGGACAGGGGAAGGCTACACCTTC	CAIRGTGEGYTF
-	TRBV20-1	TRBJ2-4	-	TGCAGTGCTAGAGCTCCGGTGAACATTCAGTACTTC	CSARAPVNIQYF
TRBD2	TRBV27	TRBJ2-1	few	TGTGCCAGCAGTATTCGGGAGGGCCCCTACAATGAGCAGTTCTTC	CASSIREGPYNEQFF
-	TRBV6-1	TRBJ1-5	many	TGTGCCAGCAGTGAAGCGCAAGGTCGGGTGGGCGGTGAGCCCCAGCATTTT	CASSEAQGRVGGEPQHF
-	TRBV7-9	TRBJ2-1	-	TGTGCCAGCAGCTCCCCCCAGGGACCAGGAAGGGGCTCCTACAATGAGCAGTTCTTC	CASSSPQGPGRGSYNEQFF
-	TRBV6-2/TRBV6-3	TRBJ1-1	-	TGTGCCGGCAGTTTGCCTGGGGCTGAAGCTTTCTTT	CAGSLPGAEAFF
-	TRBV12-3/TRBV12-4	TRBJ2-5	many	TGTGCCAGCAGTTTAGTCGATTCGACTCACCAAGAGACCCAGTACTTC	CASSLVDSTHQETQYF
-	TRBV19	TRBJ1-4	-	TGTGCCAGTAGCTATACAGGGACAACAACTAATGAAAAACTGTTTTTT	CASSYTGTTTNEKLFF
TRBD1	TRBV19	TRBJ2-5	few	TGTGCCAGTAGTACCACCGGGACAGGGTTAGAGACCCAGTACTTC	CASSTTGTGLETQYF
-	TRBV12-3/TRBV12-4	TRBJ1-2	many	TGTGCCAGCAGTTTTGGGGCAATATATGGCTACACCTTC	CASSFGAIYGYTF
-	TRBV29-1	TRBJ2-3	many	TGCAGCGTTGAAGGGGTCTGGAGAGCGGCCCGGGAGGATACGCAGTATTTT	CSVEGVWRAAREDTQYF
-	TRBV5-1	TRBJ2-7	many	TGCGCCAGCAGCTTGGGGCTAGCGCACTACGAGCAGTACTTC	CASSLGLAHYEQYF
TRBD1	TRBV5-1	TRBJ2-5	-	TGCGCCAGCAGCAAAGGGGGCGCCGCCGGGAAGACCCAGTACTTC	CASSKGGAAGKTQYF
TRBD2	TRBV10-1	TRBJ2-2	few	TGCGCCAGCAGTGAGATTAATAGCGGGAGGCCCAACACCGGGGAGCTGTTTTTT	CASSEINSGRPNTGELFF
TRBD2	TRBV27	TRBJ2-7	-	TGTGCCAGCAGTTTATATACTAGCGGGGGACCCTCCGGCGAGCAGTACTTC	CASSLYTSGGPSGEQYF
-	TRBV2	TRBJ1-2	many	TGTGCCAGCAATCCCCTATCGGGGGCGCGAGGGTTTGGCTACACCTTC	CASNPLSGARGFGYTF
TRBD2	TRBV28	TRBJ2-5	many	TGTGCCAGCAGTTTTTCGGGGCGGGAGGGCCCCCAAGAGACCCAGTACTTC	CASSFSGREGPQETQYF
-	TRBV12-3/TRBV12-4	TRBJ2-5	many	TGTGCCAGCACTCCGACTGGCGGAGAGACCCAGTACTTC	CASTPTGGETQYF
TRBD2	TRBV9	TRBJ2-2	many	TGTGCCAGCAGCGAACCTCCCGGGACTAGGGGTCCCGGGGAGCTGTTTTTT	CASSEPPGTRGPGELFF
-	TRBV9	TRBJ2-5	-	TGTGCCAGCAGCGTAGGGGGGGGCTCCAACCCCGGCCCGACCCAGTACTTC	CASSVGGGSNPGPTQYF
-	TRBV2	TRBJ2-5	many	TGTGCCAGCAGCGACTCGAGGGGTTGGGGGGAGACCCAGTACTTC	CASSDSRGWGETQYF
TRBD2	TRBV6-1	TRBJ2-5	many	TGTGCCAGCAGTGCCGGGACTAGCGGGAGAGAGACCCAGTACTTC	CASSAGTSGRETQYF
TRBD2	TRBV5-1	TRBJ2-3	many	TGCGCCAGCAGCTTGGAGCCATCGGCAAGCGGGAGGGCAGGGGATACGCAGTATTTT	CASSLEPSASGRAGDTQYF
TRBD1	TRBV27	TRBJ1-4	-	TGTGCCAGCAGTACACAGGGGCGTAATGAAAAACTGTTTTTT	CASSTQGRNEKLFF
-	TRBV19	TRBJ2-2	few	TGTGCCAGTAGTTATCAGAAGAACACCGGGGAGCTGTTTTTT	CASSYQKNTGELFF
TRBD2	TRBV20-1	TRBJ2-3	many	TGCAGTGCCCTGGGACTAGCGGGAGATAGGGATACGCAGTATTTT	CSALGLAGDRDTQYF